Reported below is one T cell receptor beta chain. Its antigen is as yet unknown. The CDR3 consists of 13 residues. Trimming shortened V by 3 bases and J by 3 bases, and 6 bases separated the two germline ends. The germline V gene has CDR1 MNHNY and CDR2 SVGAGI (reference sequence). Expressed TCRB transcripts were sequenced because the isolated RNA had all been reverse transcribed beforehand. Profiling relied on immunoSEQ multiplex PCR, and the TCRdb table lists in-frame clones only, not all of them. The sample gives 130,000 to 150,000 clones, roughly 48% of which show up once; approximately 0.4% is in the top ten. These data come from a study of beta chain features in type 1 diabetes. Across the whole study: Healthy donors, compared against patients, showed similar age, gender and cell yields.

Broader study findings: Researchers reported that naive, central memory and Treg TCRB repertoires appeared more similar in patients than in healthy donors.

Sequenced: Tregs from blood. This receptor was identified in a man between 18 and 35 years old in good health. The V and J genes are TRBV6-6 and TRBJ1-3; a possible D gene is TRBD1 (5 bases). CDR3 DNA: TGTGCCAGCAGTTATCAGGGTGGAAACACCATATATTTT. Amino acids: CASSYQGGNTIYF.